This T cell receptor beta chain comes out of a study of identical twins. In this sample, this clonotype turned up a few times. The antigen remains undetermined. One entry per CDR3 protein results from TCRdb running MiXCR on the 5' RACE reads. Among 350,000 to 600,000 distinct CDR3 sequences listed, over 12% were seen once. Study-wide results and caveats: Analyses based on zero insertions could be partly confounded by invariant MAIT and iNKT cells. Carriage of fewer insertions was seen in abundant cord blood beta clonotypes, whereas memory repertoires showed none.

The CDR3 contains 14 residues. The germline CDR1 and CDR2 sequences are SGHTA and FQGNSA. Trimming removed 4 bases at V and 4 bases at J, with 13 bases between. There were only healthy Caucasians among the donors. The same sample was also used in a study of yellow fever vaccine responses in identical twins.

V gene TRBV7-2 combines with J gene TRBJ1-2, with D uncertain. The receptor was isolated from a woman in her late teens or twenties in good health. The sequenced material came from CD4+ T cells sorted from blood. The CDR3 DNA sequence: TGTGCCAGCAGCTCAGTGGGAGGGATCTATGGCTACACCTTC. Translating it yields CASSSVGGIYGYTF.